This entry describes one T cell receptor beta chain. Trimming shortened V by 0 bases and J by 4 bases, and 12 bases separated the two germline ends. The germline V gene encodes CDR1 LGHNA and CDR2 YNFKEQ. This CDR3 has 15 residues. This sample stems from a study of technical replicates of blood from several donors. Generated by immunoSEQ multiplex PCR, the TCRdb table keeps only in-frame clones and is missing some. Of about 84,000 clones in the sample, around 93% were seen once. V is TRBV4-2 and J is TRBJ2-5; a weak D match, TRBD1 (6 bases). The receptor's source is a human donor in good health. Sample: T cells isolated from PBMCs. The CDR3 sequence: CASSQDLGQTETQYF. The DNA for the CDR3 is TGTGCCAGCAGCCAAGATCTGGGACAAACAGAGACCCAGTACTTC.